Below, 9 T cell receptor beta chains from the same sample are listed, as sequenced in a study of yellow fever vaccine responses in identical twins. From the RT-PCR reads, TCRdb called clonotypes with MiXCR, one entry per CDR3 protein. The sample includes more than 1,500 distinct CDR3 sequences, approximately 88% of them seen just once. The source material was T cells from blood (PBMCs), unsorted or a sorted subset (not recorded which), sampled before or after yellow fever vaccination (not recorded which). The source is a woman under 30 who received the yellow fever vaccine.

The chain carries TRBV10-3 and TRBJ1-6; 9 nucleotides align to TRBD1. The germline V gene encodes CDR1 ENHRY and CDR2 SYGVKD. CDR3 length: 16 amino acids. V lost 3 bases to trimming and J lost 8 bases; unmatched junction nucleotides: 8. DNA for the CDR3: TGTGCCATCAGTGACCCAGGGGACAGGGCTTATTCACCCCTCCACTTT. This translates into CAISDPGDRAYSPLHF.

In its sample, this clonotype was seen once. The rearrangement links TRBV10-1 to TRBJ2-1, with TRBD2 as a possible D gene (5 bases). Germline lookup yields CDR1 WNHNN and CDR2 SYGVQD (reference sequence). The CDR3 totals 16 residues. The V end was cut by 6 bases, the J end by 5 bases, with 20 bases between. The CDR3 here is CASRPTLASQHNEQFF. In DNA form, the CDR3 reads TGCGCCAGCAGACCGACCCTAGCAAGCCAACACAATGAGCAGTTCTTC.

Here the CDR3 DNA reads TGTGCCACCAGCAGACAGGCCCTCACAGATACGCAGTATTTT. Translated, it gives CATSRQALTDTQYF. The V and J genes are TRBV15 and TRBJ2-3; no firm D call. V lost 2 bases to trimming and J lost 2 bases, with 8 bases between them. This CDR3 is built from 14 residues. Germline CDR1 is LNHNV and CDR2 is YYDKDF (reference sequence).

Here the CDR3 DNA reads TGTGCCAGCAGCCAAGCGGGACAGTCCTACGAGCAGTACTTC. Its protein product is CASSQAGQSYEQYF. This chain uses TRBV4-2 with TRBJ2-7; 7 nucleotides line up with TRBD1. Germline trimming cut 1 base from V and 1 base from J; bases unmatched to any gene: 1. Looked up from germline, CDR1 is LGHNA and CDR2 is YNFKEQ. The CDR3 runs 14 residues.

This clonotype occurred once. The rearrangement joins TRBV7-2 to TRBJ2-7; 8 bases are shared with TRBD2. V was pared by 0 bases and J by 4 bases, with 2 bases of the junction left unmatched. The CDR3 is 14 residues long. Germline V lookup: CDR1 SGHTA, CDR2 FQGNSA. The CDR3 coding sequence is TGTGCCAGCAGCTTAGCACTAGCGGTATACGAGCAGTACTTC. Amino acids: CASSLALAVYEQYF.

This chain joins TRBV11-3 and TRBJ1-1; 9 nucleotides align to TRBD1. J gave up 8 bases and V 5 bases, and 9 bases lay outside the gene matches. The CDR3 runs 14 residues. The V gene's germline CDR1 is SGHNT and CDR2 YENEEA. The DNA of the CDR3 is TGTGCCAGCAGCCCCTACCGGGACAGGGCCGAAGCTTTCTTT. Translating gives CASSPYRDRAEAFF.

V and J are TRBV4-1 and TRBJ1-1; no definite D call. The germline CDR1 and CDR2 sequences are MGHRA and YSYEKL. V lost 0 bases, J lost 10 bases, and 12 bases lay in between. The CDR3 sequence is 13 residues long. CDR3 coding DNA: TGCGCCAGCAGCCAAGATCTAAGAATAGGAGCTTTCTTT. Translated, it gives CASSQDLRIGAFF.

The chain combines TRBV10-3 with TRBJ2-3; a weak D match, TRBD2 (6 bases). There are 14 residues in the CDR3. CDR1 is ENHRY and CDR2 is SYGVKD in the germline V gene. V lost 2 bases and J lost 3, with 9 bases in between. CDR3 DNA: TGTGCCATCAGTGAGGGCGGGGCGACAGATACGCAGTATTTT. It codes for CAISEGGATDTQYF.

This clonotype was found a few times. V usage is TRBV2 and J usage is TRBJ2-7; TRBD1 matches 7 bases. The CDR3 contains 14 residues. V shed 8 bases, J shed 0 bases, and the junction held 7 bases outside the gene matches. The germline V gene encodes CDR1 SNHLY and CDR2 FYNNEI. CDR3 nucleotide sequence: TGTGCCAGCTCATCGGGACAGAGCTCCTACGAGCAGTACTTC. This encodes CASSSGQSSYEQYF.